These 9 T cell receptor beta chains were sequenced from one sample in a study of blood T cell repertoires in COVID-19. Produced via immunoSEQ multiplex PCR; TCRdb's table is partial and in-frame only. The data contain some 170,000 clones, 87% of them singletons. Sequencing used peripheral blood. Every receptor here comes from a woman in her forties or fifties with acute or convalescent COVID-19.

The chain combines TRBV11-3 with TRBJ2-2; D may be TRBD2 (6 bases). Trimming removed 5 bases at V and 6 bases at J, with 16 bases between. This CDR3 spans 15 amino acids. CDR1 is SGHNT, CDR2 YENEEA, per germline. The CDR3 here is CASSPTGGTAGELFF. The DNA of the CDR3 is TGTGCCAGCAGCCCCACCGGGGGAACTGCCGGGGAGCTGTTTTTT.

This chain joins TRBV9 and TRBJ2-5; 7 nucleotides align to TRBD2. The CDR3 sequence is 15 residues long. Germline V lookup: CDR1 SGDLS, CDR2 YYNGEE. Trimming removed 0 bases from V and 8 bases from J; junction bases left unmatched: 10. This CDR3 is CASSVDGSGWGTQYF. The CDR3 coding sequence is TGTGCCAGCAGCGTAGATGGTAGCGGGTGGGGTACCCAGTACTTC.

The chain links TRBV19 to TRBJ1-1, with D tentatively TRBD1 (5 bases). Trimming removed 6 bases from V and 6 bases from J, with 14 bases in between. Per the germline V gene, CDR1 is LNHDA and CDR2 is SQIVND (reference sequence). The CDR3 covers 13 residues. Here the CDR3 reads CASSPPQGPEAFF. CDR3 coding DNA: TGTGCCAGTAGCCCCCCGCAGGGCCCTGAAGCTTTCTTT.

The rearrangement joins TRBV5-1 to TRBJ2-1; TRBD1 matches 8 bases. The CDR3 has 15 amino acids. Germline CDR1 reads SGHRS; CDR2 reads YFSETQ. V lost 4 bases to trimming and J lost 6 bases; unmatched junction nucleotides: 9. CDR3 protein: CASSLGTGRGNEQFF. In nucleotides, the CDR3 is TGCGCCAGCAGCCTCGGGACAGGTCGAGGCAATGAGCAGTTCTTC.

This clone was seen a few times. The chain is built from TRBV21-1 and TRBJ2-7; the D call TRBD2 from the table was never checked on the DNA. TRBV21-1 is classified as a pseudogene. CDR3 length: 15 residues. CDR3 protein: CASSKGGLAGNEQYF. CDR3 sequence (DNA): TGTGCCAGCAGCAAAGGGGGACTAGCGGGAAACGAGCAGTACTTC.

The J gene is TRBJ2-3, the V gene TRBV29-1; 9 nucleotides align to TRBD2. The length of the CDR3 is 15 residues. Germline CDR1 is SQVTM and CDR2 is ANQGSEA. The V and J ends lost 2 bases and 4 bases, in that order; junction bases with no gene match: 7. This CDR3 reads CSVEWAGGRADTQYF. As DNA, the CDR3 is TGCAGCGTTGAATGGGCGGGGGGGCGTGCAGATACGCAGTATTTT.

CDR3 nucleotide sequence: TGTGCCAGCAGTGCCCGACTGATTAACACTGAAGCTTTCTTT. Its protein product is CASSARLINTEAFF. The genes are TRBV27 and TRBJ1-1; D uncertain. This CDR3 comprises 14 residues. V dropped 5 bases and J dropped 2 bases, with 12 bases sitting between them. Germline lookup yields CDR1 MNHEY and CDR2 SMNVEV (reference sequence).

This chain links TRBV3-1 (or the pseudogene TRBV3-2) with TRBJ2-3; no clear D gene. V lost 4 bases and J 2 bases, leaving 4 bases between the germline ends. Germline CDR1 and CDR2: LGHDT and YNNKEL (reference sequence). The CDR3 sequence is 12 residues long. DNA of the CDR3: TGTGCCAGCAGCCTCAACACAGATACGCAGTATTTT. This translates into CASSLNTDTQYF.

The chain employs TRBV9 and TRBJ2-7; 7 bases match TRBD1. The CDR3 consists of 14 residues. Germline CDR1 reads SGDLS; CDR2 reads YYNGEE. With 2 bases clipped from V and 2 bases from J, the junction kept 4 bases outside the gene matches. The CDR3 here is CASSVGDRPYEQYF. CDR3 bases: TGTGCCAGCAGCGTGGGGGACAGACCCTACGAGCAGTACTTC.